This T cell receptor (beta chain) appears in the sequencing data of a study of shared clonotypes between healthy human individuals. Overall study findings and caveats: Sampling covered nothing but blood. Tissue TCR repertoires likely differ from those found in blood.

Genomic DNA from each subset was divided evenly over several immunoSEQ plates. Generated by immunoSEQ multiplex PCR, the TCRdb table keeps only in-frame clones and is missing some. Altogether about 490,000 clones are present, around three quarters being singletons, with the ten largest covering approximately 12%. To note about this clone: Antigen: not known.

This CDR3 region has 14 residues. The germline gives CDR1 MDHEN, CDR2 SYDVKM. The V segment lost 2 bases and the J segment 7 bases; nucleotides outside the gene matches: 4. Within Nashville, Tennessee resided all donors, each a Caucasian adult. The rearrangement joins TRBV28 to TRBJ1-4; TRBD1 matches at 7 bases. The TCR was taken from a middle-aged woman in good health. Some clones in this sample may be carry-over from other donors' samples. The specimen sequenced was PBMCs. CDR3 in amino acids: CASSLTGQAEKLFF. The CDR3 DNA reads as TGTGCCAGCAGTTTAACTGGACAGGCTGAAAAACTGTTTTTT.